What follows are 21 T cell receptor beta chains derived from one specimen sequenced in a study of blood T cells in healthy people across ages. With a J-beta primer mix and a sample-barcoded 5' primer, a second PCR ran about 7 to 12 cycles. TCRdb reprocessed the 5' RACE reads with MiXCR, giving one entry per CDR3 protein. The top ten hold 7.7% of the sample, which has roughly 1,700,000 distinct CDR3 sequences, roughly 28% seen once. Sequencing used blood. Receptor source: a woman aged 25 to 39 in good health.

The chain carries TRBV12-3 or TRBV12-4 and TRBJ2-7; D not certain. The length of the CDR3 is 12 residues. V lost 3 bases and J lost 5, with 8 bases in between. This CDR3 reads CASSFWTNEQYF. The CDR3 DNA is TGTGCCAGCAGTTTCTGGACCAACGAGCAGTACTTC.

This clonotype was seen only a few times. The chain has TRBV29-1 and TRBJ2-3; D possibly corresponds to TRBD1 (5 bases). Per the germline V gene, CDR1 is SQVTM and CDR2 is ANQGSEA. This CDR3 is built from 14 residues. V dropped 4 bases and J dropped 5 bases, with 16 bases sitting between them. CDR3 sequence: CSVAVGQAIDTQYF. In DNA, the CDR3 is TGCAGCGTTGCTGTGGGGCAGGCCATAGATACGCAGTATTTT.

V gene TRBV3-1 combines with J gene TRBJ2-5; possible D gene TRBD1, 6 bases. The tail of the sequence fits TRBJ2-7 better, so the J call may be wrong. The length of the CDR3 is 18 residues. CDR1 is LGHDT and CDR2 is YNNKEL in the germline V gene (reference sequence). The DNA for the CDR3 is TGTGCCAGCAGCCAGGGCACCGAAAACAGGGTGCCGAACTACGAGCAGTACTTC. Amino acid sequence: CASSQGTENRVPNYEQYF.

This chain links TRBV12-3 or TRBV12-4 with TRBJ2-4; D is uncertain. The CDR3 has 14 residues. Trimming took off 3 bases at V and 13 bases at J, with 19 bases between the two ends. CDR3 nucleotide sequence: TGTGCCAGCAGTTTGTTGCGTTGGCACAATGAGCAGTACTTC. Protein: CASSLLRWHNEQYF.

The rearrangement joins TRBV15 to TRBJ2-1, with D possibly TRBD2 on 5 matching bases. The CDR3 length is 13 residues. V dropped 1 base and J dropped 13 bases, with 14 bases sitting between them. In germline, CDR1 is LNHNV, CDR2 YYDKDF (reference sequence). This CDR3 is CATSRGDWETQFF. The CDR3 nucleotides read TGTGCCACCAGCAGAGGTGATTGGGAGACCCAGTTCTTC.

Only a few counts were recorded for this clonotype. The chain employs TRBV28 and TRBJ1-5, with unresolved D. The V end was cut by 7 bases, the J end by 0 bases, with 10 bases between. This CDR3 contains 14 residues. Germline CDR1 is MDHEN and CDR2 is SYDVKM. The CDR3 loop is CASKGSVSNQPQHF. CDR3 in DNA: TGTGCCAGCAAGGGCTCCGTTAGCAATCAGCCCCAGCATTTT.

In its sample, this clonotype was seen a few times. The V gene is TRBV6-1, the J gene TRBJ1-6, with D perhaps matching TRBD1 (5 bases). The CDR3 has 16 residues. Trimming took off 0 bases at V and 7 bases at J, with 13 bases between the two ends. The germline gives CDR1 MNHNS, CDR2 SASEGT. CDR3 loop: CASSEALRRTNSPLHF. CDR3 DNA: TGTGCCAGCAGTGAAGCGCTCCGACGGACAAATTCACCCCTCCACTTT.

This clonotype was counted many times. The chain's CDR3 is CSFPGTSGKDEQFF. As DNA, the CDR3 is TGCAGTTTTCCCGGGACTAGCGGGAAGGATGAGCAGTTCTTC. The chain uses TRBV20-1 and TRBJ2-1; 13 nucleotides agree with TRBD2. J lost 8 bases, V lost 8 bases, and 9 bases had no gene match. Germline lookup yields CDR1 DFQATT and CDR2 SNEGSKA (reference sequence). CDR3 length: 14 amino acids.

To note about this clonotype: At one end the junction does not follow the germline gene, possibly because of a read error. As DNA, the CDR3 is TGCACCAGCAGCATCGAGACAGCGTATTACAATGAGCAGTTCTTC. Translating gives CTSSIETAYYNEQFF. This sequence joins TRBV5-1 and TRBJ2-1, with D possibly TRBD1 on 5 matching bases. The CDR3 totals 15 residues. CDR1 and CDR2 from the germline V gene are SGHRS and YFSETQ. Based on the CDR3 plus reference TRBV5-1 and TRBJ2-1, the full variable domain is KAGVTQTPRYLIKTRGQQVTLSCSPISGHRSVSWYQQTPGQGLQFLFEYFSETQRNKGNFPGRFSGRQFSNSRSEMNVSTLELGDSALYLCTSSIETAYYNEQFFGPGTRLTVL.

This clonotype was detected ten times or more. The chain couples TRBV5-6 to TRBJ2-5; no firm D call. Between the trimmed V and J ends, which lost 4 bases and 2 bases, there was a span of 9 bases. CDR1 is SGHDT and CDR2 is YYEEEE in the germline V gene. The CDR3 covers 13 residues. The DNA for the CDR3 is TGTGCCAGCAGCGAGACAAATCAAGAGACCCAGTACTTC. Translating it yields CASSETNQETQYF.

CDR3 DNA sequence: TGCAGTGCTCAGACCCCCCAGGGCTACAATGAGCAGTTCTTC. It yields the protein CSAQTPQGYNEQFF. V usage is TRBV20-1 and J usage is TRBJ2-1, with D perhaps TRBD1 (5 bases). This CDR3 is 14 amino acids long. Deletions cut 5 bases from V and 3 bases from J, with 14 bases between. CDR1 and CDR2 from the germline V gene are DFQATT and SNEGSKA (reference sequence).

This clonotype appeared a few times. This chain joins TRBV5-1 and TRBJ1-4, with TRBD1 matching over 9 bases. Germline values: CDR1 SGHRS, CDR2 YFSETQ. The CDR3 has 15 amino acids. J gave up 2 bases and V 4 bases, and 3 bases lay outside the gene matches. Here the CDR3 reads CASSQGTGTNEKLFF. The CDR3 DNA follows: TGCGCCAGCAGCCAAGGGACAGGGACTAATGAAAAACTGTTTTTT.

This clonotype occurred a few times. V is TRBV7-2 and J is TRBJ1-2, with D possibly TRBD1 on 6 matching bases. The CDR3 runs to 16 residues. Germline V gene lookup returns CDR1 SGHTA and CDR2 FQGNSA. V was clipped by 5 bases and J by 4 bases, with 20 bases between them. Here the CDR3 reads CASSDRGGGYVYGYTF. The CDR3 DNA reads TGTGCCAGCAGCGACCGCGGGGGCGGATATGTCTATGGCTACACCTTC.

A few counts support this clonotype. This chain joins TRBV29-1 and TRBJ1-6; D remains ambiguous. From germline, CDR1 is SQVTM and CDR2 ANQGSEA. The CDR3 spans 13 residues. V gave up 8 bases and J gave up 8 bases, with 16 bases separating them. The CDR3 is CSYLASRYSPLHF. The CDR3 DNA reads TGCAGCTATTTGGCCTCTAGGTATTCACCCCTCCACTTT.

This clonotype was detected ten times or more. This sequence joins TRBV7-2 and TRBJ2-1; 11 bases align to TRBD2. V lost 1 base, J lost 8 bases, and 4 bases stayed unmatched. Germline loops: CDR1 SGHTA, CDR2 FQGNSA. This CDR3 has 15 amino acids. The CDR3 DNA is TGTGCCAGCAGCTTAGTAGGACTAGCGGGCCATGAGCAGTTCTTC. Translating it yields CASSLVGLAGHEQFF.

The V call is TRBV7-2, the J call TRBJ1-1; D unclear. The CDR3 runs to 13 residues. Germline values: CDR1 SGHTA, CDR2 FQGNSA. The ends were cut back, 4 bases at V and 3 bases at J, with 9 bases in the middle. In DNA, the CDR3 is TGTGCCAGCAGCTCATCTAGGGACACTGAAGCTTTCTTT. It yields the protein CASSSSRDTEAFF.

This clonotype was picked up a small number of times. CDR3 sequence reads: CASSPRHGGGNQPQHF. The CDR3 nucleotides read TGTGCCAGCAGCCCGAGACATGGAGGAGGCAATCAGCCCCAGCATTTT. This chain uses TRBV2 with TRBJ1-5; D is ambiguous. The CDR3 sequence is 16 residues long. Germline V gives CDR1 SNHLY, CDR2 FYNNEI. Trimming removed 6 bases from V and 2 bases from J, with 17 bases in between.

This clonotype was detected ten times or more. This chain joins TRBV7-2 and TRBJ1-5; the D gene is possibly TRBD1 (5 bases). The CDR3 loop spans 15 amino acids. Germline assignment: CDR1 SGHTA and CDR2 FQGNSA. With 0 bases removed from V and 2 bases from J, the gap between germline ends came to 8 bases. This CDR3 reads CASSLAGVGNQPQHF. The DNA for the CDR3 is TGTGCCAGCAGCTTAGCGGGGGTGGGCAATCAGCCCCAGCATTTT.

This chain links TRBV12-3 or TRBV12-4 with TRBJ2-3, with D maybe TRBD1 (6 bases). V was clipped by 6 bases and J by 5 bases, with 15 bases between them. The CDR3 runs 14 residues. CDR3 in amino acids: CASSARGRGDTQYF. In DNA, the CDR3 is TGTGCCAGCAGCGCCCGGGGCAGGGGAGATACGCAGTATTTT.

This clonotype was counted between two and nine times. The gene calls are TRBV7-3 and TRBJ2-1, with D perhaps TRBD1 or TRBD2 (5 bases each). This CDR3 has 13 residues. The germline V and J ends were trimmed by 4 bases and 8 bases, with 12 bases remaining between them. In germline, CDR1 is SGHTA, CDR2 FQGTGA. The CDR3: CASSSDWDDEQFF. The CDR3 coding sequence is TGTGCCAGCAGCTCAGATTGGGACGATGAGCAGTTCTTC. Full variable domain (remainder filled in from reference TRBV7-3 and TRBJ2-1): GAGVSQTPSNKVTEKGKYVELRCDPISGHTALYWYRQSLGQGPEFLIYFQGTGAADDSGLPNDRFFAVRPEGSVSTLKIQRTERGDSAVYLCASSSDWDDEQFFGPGTRLTVL.

The chain uses TRBV28 and TRBJ1-4; TRBD1 aligns across 10 bases. The CDR3 contains 15 residues. V gave up 5 bases and J gave up 6 bases; unmatched junction bases: 6. Germline V gives CDR1 MDHEN, CDR2 SYDVKM. In DNA, the CDR3 is TGTGCCAGCAGTCCCCGGACAGGGGGAGATGAAAAACTGTTTTTT. The encoded protein is CASSPRTGGDEKLFF.